This entry describes one T cell receptor beta chain. The antigen remains unidentified. Donors sampled were nominally healthy, though unrecorded immune exposures were likely. Germline values: CDR1 SNHLY, CDR2 FYNNEI. V shed 5 bases and J 8 bases; nucleotides not matched to a gene: 5. CDR3 length: 12 amino acids. This sample was included in a study of cytomegalovirus exposure and HLA in healthy donors. Study-wide results and limits: CMV serostatus was the only immune exposure information that was available. A later analysis by the authors found several of the most significant clusters apparently linked to common viral pathogens.

60 Vbeta and 13 Jbeta primers were used in PCR. Repertoires were generated with immunoSEQ multiplex PCR, while TCRdb's copy carries only in-frame clones and drops some. Here the sample spans under 200,000 clones, under 85% being singletons. The chain combines TRBV2 with TRBJ1-2; 7 nucleotides line up with TRBD1. Sequencing was performed on PBMCs. The receptor comes from a woman in her twenties or thirties in good health and CMV-seronegative. CDR3 DNA sequence: TGTGCCAGCAGTTCTGACAGGGAGGGCTACACCTTC. Amino acid sequence: CASSSDREGYTF. Complete variable domain (other parts from reference TRBV2 and TRBJ1-2): EPEVTQTPSHQVTQMGQEVILRCVPISNHLYFYWYRQILGQKVEFLVSFYNNEISEKSEIFDDQFSVERPDGSNFTLKIRSTKLEDSAMYFCASSSDREGYTFGSGTRLTVV.